This entry lists 19 T cell receptor beta chains sequenced from one sample in a study of cytomegalovirus exposure and HLA in healthy donors. The primer mix had 60 Vbeta and 13 Jbeta primers. Assay used: immunoSEQ multiplex PCR; TCRdb lists only in-frame clones, some missing. The repertoire includes fewer than 180,000 clones, roughly 77% of them detected once, and approximately 3.7% sits in the top ten. What was sequenced was PBMCs. All receptors come from a human donor in good health.

The genes are TRBV30 and TRBJ2-7; 9 bases fit TRBD2. CDR1 is GTSNPN and CDR2 is SVGIG in the germline V gene (reference sequence). This CDR3 is built from 13 residues. The V gene end was trimmed by 3 bases and the J gene end by 7 bases; junction bases not matched to a gene: 7. This CDR3 reads CAWRAGGHAEQYF. DNA for the CDR3: TGTGCCTGGAGGGCGGGGGGGCATGCTGAGCAGTACTTC.

The chain couples TRBV19 to TRBJ1-5, with no clear D. Trimming stripped 5 bases from V and 0 bases from J, with 11 bases between. Germline V CDR1 and CDR2: LNHDA, SQIVND (reference sequence). The CDR3 is made up of 15 amino acids. The CDR3 spells CASSWRVNSNQPQHF. The DNA for the CDR3 is TGTGCCAGTAGTTGGCGGGTGAATAGCAATCAGCCCCAGCATTTT.

J is TRBJ2-3 and V is TRBV12-5, with TRBD2 identical over 9 bases. CDR1 is LGHNT, CDR2 FRNRAP, per germline. Unmatched junction bases numbered 6, after V lost 4 bases and J lost 4 bases. The CDR3 sequence is 15 residues long. Written as DNA, the CDR3 is TGTGCTAGTGGTTGGGCGGGGGGGCCCGCAGATACGCAGTATTTT. The encoded protein is CASGWAGGPADTQYF. The full variable domain, its missing parts supplied by reference TRBV12-5 and TRBJ2-3, is DARVTQTPRHKVTEMGQEVTMRCQPILGHNTVFWYRQTMMQGLELLAYFRNRAPLDDSGMPKDRFSAEMPDATLATLKIQPSEPRDSAVYFCASGWAGGPADTQYFGPGTRLTVL.

This clone has a single count. The chain recombines TRBV19 with TRBJ2-5, with 9 bases aligning to TRBD1. Germline CDR1 is LNHDA and CDR2 is SQIVND (reference sequence). Trimming took 8 bases from V and 5 from J; bases not matched to a gene: 9. This CDR3 contains 14 residues. CDR3 DNA: TGTGCCAGTTCTCCGGGACAGGGTCGGGAGACCCAGTACTTC. Translation gives CASSPGQGRETQYF.

The V call is TRBV5-5, the J call TRBJ1-1; a weak D match, TRBD1 (5 bases). The V gene's germline CDR1 is SGHKS and CDR2 YYEKEE (reference sequence). The ends were cut back, 1 base at V and 7 bases at J, with 11 bases in the middle. This CDR3 region has 13 residues. The CDR3 protein is CASSLMGGVEAFF. In DNA form, the CDR3 reads TGTGCCAGCAGCTTGATGGGGGGGGTTGAAGCTTTCTTT.

This chain joins TRBV11-2 and TRBJ2-3; 9 bases agree with TRBD2. This CDR3 region has 18 residues. V lost 3 bases and J lost 0; bases outside the gene matches: 10. The V gene's germline CDR1 is SGHAT and CDR2 FQNNGV. This CDR3 reads CASSFAPSSGASTDTQYF. As DNA, the CDR3 is TGTGCCAGCAGCTTTGCCCCTTCTAGCGGGGCCAGCACAGATACGCAGTATTTT.

V gene TRBV6-5 combines with J gene TRBJ1-2; TRBD1 is a possible D gene (5 bases). The CDR3 has 13 amino acids. Trimming left V 4 bases short and J 6 bases short, with 12 bases between. From germline, CDR1 is MNHEY and CDR2 SVGAGI. The CDR3 nucleotides read TGTGCCAGCAGTTGGGGGGAGTTGGATGGCTACACCTTC. Amino acids: CASSWGELDGYTF.

As concerns this clone: One junction end disagrees with the germline gene, perhaps due to a read error. The V gene is TRBV7-9, the J gene TRBJ1-1, with TRBD1 identical over 9 bases. The CDR3 is 12 amino acids. CDR1 and CDR2 (germline): SEHNR, FQNEAQ (reference sequence). The CDR3 DNA follows: TGTTCCAGCAGCCTCGACAGGGGGAAAACTTTCTTT. Its translation: CSSSLDRGKTFF.

The chain employs TRBV18 and TRBJ2-7, with D possibly matching TRBD1 (5 bases). CDR3 length equals 13 residues. CDR1 is KGHSH, CDR2 LQKENI, per germline. The ends were cut back, 3 bases at V and 7 bases at J, with 13 bases in the middle. The DNA for the CDR3 is TGTGCCAGCTCACCGGCAGGGCTGGAGGAGCAGTACTTC. It codes for CASSPAGLEEQYF.

This clone was recorded only once. The V gene is TRBV27, the J gene TRBJ1-2; 7 bases fit TRBD1. V was clipped by 4 bases and J by 5 bases; unmatched bases: 7. The CDR3 has 14 residues. Looked up from germline, CDR1 is MNHEY and CDR2 is SMNVEV (reference sequence). In DNA form, the CDR3 reads TGTGCCAGCAGTTCTAGACAGGGAAATTATGGCTACACCTTC. It specifies CASSSRQGNYGYTF.

The chain couples TRBV27 to TRBJ2-1, with 10 nucleotides matching TRBD1. Germline-derived CDR1 and CDR2 are MNHEY and SMNVEV (reference sequence). Unmatched junction bases numbered 9, after V lost 3 bases and J lost 7 bases. The CDR3 extends over 16 amino acids. The DNA for the CDR3 is TGTGCCAGCAGTTTGTTCCGGGACAGGGGTCCTAATGAGCAGTTCTTC. Residues: CASSLFRDRGPNEQFF.

This clone showed up just once. The rearrangement joins TRBV7-9 to TRBJ2-1; 8 positions match TRBD1. Germline lookup yields CDR1 SEHNR and CDR2 FQNEAQ (reference sequence). The CDR3 runs to 17 residues. Unmatched junction bases numbered 11, after V lost 1 base and J lost 6 bases. This CDR3 is CASSLGGGQGYGNEQFF. The CDR3 nucleotides read TGTGCCAGCAGCTTAGGTGGTGGACAGGGTTATGGCAATGAGCAGTTCTTC.

The CDR3 region is CASRTSGWDEQFF. DNA of the CDR3: TGTGCCAGCAGGACTAGCGGTTGGGATGAGCAGTTCTTC. This rearrangement joins TRBV6-1 to TRBJ2-1, with TRBD2 identical over 9 bases. Trimming cost V 6 bases and J 8 bases; bases outside gene matches: 5. Per the germline V gene, CDR1 is MNHNS and CDR2 is SASEGT. This CDR3 region has 13 residues.

The J gene is TRBJ1-1, the V gene TRBV11-2, with 10 bases fitting TRBD1. The junction had 2 bases not matched to a gene; V was cut back by 1 base and J by 3 bases. Germline values: CDR1 SGHAT, CDR2 FQNNGV. This CDR3 spans 15 amino acids. CDR3 in amino acids: CASSLGGQGDTEAFF. The CDR3 DNA follows: TGTGCCAGCAGCTTAGGTGGACAGGGGGACACTGAAGCTTTCTTT. The full variable domain, with the rest looked up from reference TRBV11-2 and TRBJ1-1, is EAGVAQSPRYKIIEKRQSVAFWCNPISGHATLYWYQQILGQGPKLLIQFQNNGVVDDSQLPKDRFSAERLKGVDSTLKIQPAKLEDSAVYLCASSLGGQGDTEAFFGQGTRLTVV.

This chain connects TRBV21-1 to TRBJ1-6. TRBV21-1 is a pseudogene locus. This CDR3 comprises 15 residues. Here the CDR3 DNA reads TGTGCCAGCAGCAATCTTGTAGCCTATAATTCACCCCTCCACTTT. It yields the protein CASSNLVAYNSPLHF.

The chain joins TRBV7-9 to TRBJ2-5; no clear D. The CDR3 runs 13 residues. Trimming took 5 bases from V and 5 from J, leaving 12 bases between them. The germline CDR1 and CDR2 sequences are SEHNR and FQNEAQ (reference sequence). CDR3 in amino acids: CASSQLIVETQYF. The CDR3 bases are TGTGCCAGCAGCCAACTGATCGTGGAGACCCAGTACTTC.

The rearrangement links TRBV19 to TRBJ1-1; 7 bases match TRBD1. CDR1 is LNHDA and CDR2 is SQIVND in the germline V gene (reference sequence). The CDR3 has 14 amino acids. With 3 bases clipped from V and 4 bases from J, the junction kept 5 bases outside the gene matches. The CDR3 loop is CASSIEGASTEAFF. CDR3 DNA sequence: TGTGCCAGTAGTATCGAGGGGGCTAGCACTGAAGCTTTCTTT.

This clone was found a few times. The rearrangement uses TRBV29-1 and TRBJ1-3; D ambiguous. The CDR3 has 13 amino acids. V was clipped by 1 base and J by 0 bases, with 4 bases between them. Germline CDR1 and CDR2: SQVTM and ANQGSEA. The CDR3 DNA follows: TGCAGCGTTGAAGGAGACTCTGGAAACACCATATATTTT. Residues: CSVEGDSGNTIYF.

This clone came up a few times. This chain joins TRBV30 and TRBJ1-4; D is undetermined. CDR1 and CDR2 from the germline V gene are GTSNPN and SVGIG (reference sequence). The CDR3 sequence is 12 residues long. Trimming removed 3 bases at V and 9 bases at J, with 11 bases between. CDR3: CAWRAGGKKLFF. The CDR3 coding sequence is TGTGCCTGGAGGGCGGGAGGGAAAAAACTGTTTTTT.